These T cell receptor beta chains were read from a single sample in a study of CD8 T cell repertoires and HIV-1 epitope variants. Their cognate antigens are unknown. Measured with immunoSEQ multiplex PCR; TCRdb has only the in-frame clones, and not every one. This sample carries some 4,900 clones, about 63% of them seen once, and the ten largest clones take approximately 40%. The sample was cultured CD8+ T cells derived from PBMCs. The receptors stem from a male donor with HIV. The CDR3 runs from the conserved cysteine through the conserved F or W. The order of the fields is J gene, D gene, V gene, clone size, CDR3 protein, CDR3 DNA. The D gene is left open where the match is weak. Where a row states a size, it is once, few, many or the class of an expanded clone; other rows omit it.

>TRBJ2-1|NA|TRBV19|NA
CASSIMSDNEQFF
TGTGCCAGTAGTATTATGTCCGACAATGAGCAGTTCTTC
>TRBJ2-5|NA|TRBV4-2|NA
CASSQDFRGQETQYF
TGTGCCAGCAGCCAAGACTTCCGGGGCCAAGAGACCCAGTACTTC
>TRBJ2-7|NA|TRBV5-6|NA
CASSLGQYLREQYF
TGTGCCAGCAGCTTGGGACAGTACCTTCGTGAGCAGTACTTC
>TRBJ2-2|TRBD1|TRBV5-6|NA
CASSSRQGNTGELFF
TGTGCCAGCAGCAGTCGACAGGGGAACACCGGGGAGCTGTTTTTT
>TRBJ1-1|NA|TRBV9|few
CASSPQIRVSTEAFF
TGTGCCAGCAGCCCCCAAATCCGGGTTAGCACTGAAGCTTTCTTT
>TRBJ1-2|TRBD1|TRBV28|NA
CASSPPGQGAYGYTF
TGTGCCAGCAGTCCCCCGGGACAGGGCGCCTATGGCTACACCTTC
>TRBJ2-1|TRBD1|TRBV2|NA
CASSSIGQGATYNEQFF
TGTGCCAGCAGCTCCATCGGGCAGGGGGCCACCTACAATGAGCAGTTCTTC
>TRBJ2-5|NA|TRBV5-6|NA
CASSLSGQETQYF
TGTGCCAGCAGCTTGTCAGGTCAAGAGACCCAGTACTTC
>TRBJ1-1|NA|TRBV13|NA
CASSLWMNTEAFF
TGTGCCAGCAGCTTATGGATGAACACTGAAGCTTTCTTT
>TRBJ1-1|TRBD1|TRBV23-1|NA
CASSQSRGPGNTEAFF
TGCGCCAGCAGTCAATCGAGGGGGCCCGGGAACACTGAAGCTTTCTTT
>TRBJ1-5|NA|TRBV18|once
CASSPDSNQPQHF
TGTGCCAGCTCACCAGACAGTAATCAGCCCCAGCATTTT
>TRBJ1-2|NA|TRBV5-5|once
CASSLLTDSYYGYTF
TGTGCCAGCAGCTTACTGACCGACAGTTACTATGGCTACACCTTC
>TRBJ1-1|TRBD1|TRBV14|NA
CASSQADRVEAFF
TGTGCCAGCAGCCAAGCTGACAGGGTTGAAGCTTTCTTT
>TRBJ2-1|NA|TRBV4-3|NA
CASSQVATDNEQFF
TGCGCCAGCAGCCAAGTAGCCACGGACAATGAGCAGTTCTTC